This TCR beta chain comes out of a study of blood T cell repertoires in COVID-19. Looking at the study overall: PBMCs, B-cell-depleted T cells, or T cells were the source of the cDNA or gDNA that made up the material.

V was shortened by 6 bases and J by 0 bases, with 17 bases between the two germline ends. Germline values: CDR1 MDHEN, CDR2 SYDVKM. The CDR3 totals 16 residues. Original methodology: Cell counts per sample came from amplifying reference gene primers. Here immunoSEQ multiplex PCR was the method, and the copy in TCRdb shows in-frame clones only, minus some. From that table come the V and J calls and clone size; the DNA was used to work out D and trimming. The sample includes around 300,000 clones, approximately 85% of them seen just once. This chain joins TRBV28 and TRBJ1-2; weak D call: TRBD1 (6 bases). This clonotype was sampled from a human donor in a cohort sampled during active COVID-19. The material sequenced was peripheral blood. DNA for the CDR3: TGTGCCAGCAGCCCCACGGCAGGGGCCTCTAACTATGGCTACACCTTC. Amino acid sequence: CASSPTAGASNYGYTF.